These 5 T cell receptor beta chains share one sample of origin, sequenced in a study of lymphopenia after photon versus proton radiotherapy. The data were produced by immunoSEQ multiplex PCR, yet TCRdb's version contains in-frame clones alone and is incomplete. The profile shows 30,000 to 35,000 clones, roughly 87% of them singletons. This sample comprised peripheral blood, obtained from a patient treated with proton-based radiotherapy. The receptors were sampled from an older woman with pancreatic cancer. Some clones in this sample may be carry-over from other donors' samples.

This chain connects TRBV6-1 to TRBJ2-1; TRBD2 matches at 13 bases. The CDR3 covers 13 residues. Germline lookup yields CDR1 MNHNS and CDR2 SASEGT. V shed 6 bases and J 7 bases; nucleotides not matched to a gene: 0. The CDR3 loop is CASRLAGGNEQFF. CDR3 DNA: TGTGCCAGCAGACTAGCGGGAGGGAATGAGCAGTTCTTC.

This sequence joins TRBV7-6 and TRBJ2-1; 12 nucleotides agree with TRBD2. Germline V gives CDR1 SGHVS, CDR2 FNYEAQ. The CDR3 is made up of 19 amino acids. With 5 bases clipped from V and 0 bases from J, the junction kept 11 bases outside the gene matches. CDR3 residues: CASSLGLAGGISSYNEQFF. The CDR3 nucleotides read TGTGCCAGCAGCCTGGGACTAGCGGGCGGTATAAGCTCCTACAATGAGCAGTTCTTC. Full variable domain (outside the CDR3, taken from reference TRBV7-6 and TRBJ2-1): GAGVSQSPRYKVTKRGQDVALRCDPISGHVSLYWYRQALGQGPEFLTYFNYEAQQDKSGLPNDRFSAERPEGSISTLTIQRTEQRDSAMYRCASSLGLAGGISSYNEQFFGPGTRLTVL.

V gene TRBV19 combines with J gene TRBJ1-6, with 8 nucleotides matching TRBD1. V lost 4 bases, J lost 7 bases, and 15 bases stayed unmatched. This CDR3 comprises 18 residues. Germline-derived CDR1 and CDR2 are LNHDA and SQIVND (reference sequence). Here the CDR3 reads CASSTPPGGQVWNSPLHF. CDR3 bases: TGTGCCAGTAGTACACCCCCCGGGGGACAGGTCTGGAATTCACCCCTCCACTTT.

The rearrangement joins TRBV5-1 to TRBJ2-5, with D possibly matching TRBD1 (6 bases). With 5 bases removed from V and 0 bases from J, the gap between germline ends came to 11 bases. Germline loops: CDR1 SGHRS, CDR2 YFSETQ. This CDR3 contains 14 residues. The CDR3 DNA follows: TGCGCCAGCAGAGACCGGACAGACCAAGAGACCCAGTACTTC. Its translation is CASRDRTDQETQYF.

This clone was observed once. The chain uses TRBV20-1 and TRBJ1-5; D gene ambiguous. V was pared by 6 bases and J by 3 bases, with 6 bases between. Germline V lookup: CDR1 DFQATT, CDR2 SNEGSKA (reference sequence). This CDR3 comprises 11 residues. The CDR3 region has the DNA TGCAGTGCCGGATTCAATCAGCCCCAGCATTTT. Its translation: CSAGFNQPQHF.